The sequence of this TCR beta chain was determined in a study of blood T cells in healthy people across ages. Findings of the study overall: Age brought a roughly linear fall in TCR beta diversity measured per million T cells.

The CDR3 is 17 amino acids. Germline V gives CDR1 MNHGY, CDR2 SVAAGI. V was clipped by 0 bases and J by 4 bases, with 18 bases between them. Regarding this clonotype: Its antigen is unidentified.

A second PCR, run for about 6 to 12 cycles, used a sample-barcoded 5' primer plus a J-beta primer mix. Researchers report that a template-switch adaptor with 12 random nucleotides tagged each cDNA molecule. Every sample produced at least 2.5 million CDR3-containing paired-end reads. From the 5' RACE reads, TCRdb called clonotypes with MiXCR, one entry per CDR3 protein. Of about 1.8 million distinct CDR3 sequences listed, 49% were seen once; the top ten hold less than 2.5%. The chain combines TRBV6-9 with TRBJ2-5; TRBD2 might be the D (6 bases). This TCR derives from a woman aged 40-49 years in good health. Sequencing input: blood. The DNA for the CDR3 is TGTGCCAGCAGTTATTCGGGCCCCGCGGGGTGGGGAGAGACCCAGTACTTC. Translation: CASSYSGPAGWGETQYF.